The rows below give T cell receptor beta chains drawn from one sample of a study of cytomegalovirus exposure and HLA in healthy donors. TCRdb's copy holds only in-frame clones and misses some; the assay was immunoSEQ multiplex PCR. Of some 120,000 clones in the sample, about 96% were seen once. The specimen was PBMCs. The receptors here all came from a young man in good health and CMV-seronegative. Both conserved end residues are trimmed from each CDR3.

v_gene,j_gene,CDR3aa
TRBV30,TRBJ1-2,AWRTGKNYGYT
TRBV6-5,TRBJ2-7,ASSYPGNEQY
TRBV4-3,TRBJ2-3,ASSQGSPLAGGPADTQY
TRBV15,TRBJ2-7,ATSIGQGPYEQY
TRBV30,TRBJ1-5,AWSVGWGDQPQH
TRBV4-2,TRBJ2-1,ASSPGLAGNEQF
TRBV30,TRBJ2-5,AWSVGTSGRGQY
TRBV27,TRBJ2-4,ASSPSVAKNIQY
TRBV2,TRBJ2-5,ATLQGLAGEETQY
TRBV7-9,TRBJ2-7,ASSLGQGAVYEQY
TRBV28,TRBJ1-5,ASRGQANQPQH
TRBV6-5,TRBJ1-1,ASSYNTMNTEAF
TRBV4-1,TRBJ1-5,ASRFTGSGQPQH
TRBV27,TRBJ2-2,ASSTTGGANTGELF
TRBV11-1,TRBJ2-7,ASSRSGTDVSYEQY
TRBV6-6,TRBJ2-7,ASSLARAGVEEQY
TRBV2,TRBJ2-5,ASSGTSGIQETQY
TRBV11-2,TRBJ2-3,ASSYRRGASGKTDTQY
TRBV7-9,TRBJ1-1,ASSGPGTEAF
TRBV28,TRBJ2-5,ASSTLAGVRGQETQY
TRBV5-1,TRBJ1-2,ASSLDRSYGYT
TRBV10-3,TRBJ1-5,ATAGFNQPQH
TRBV30,TRBJ2-7,AWSGQGKQY
TRBV2,TRBJ2-1,ASRSGTGAANEQF
TRBV28,TRBJ2-1,ASKFPGTGENEQF
TRBV5-5,TRBJ2-1,ASSLDPSGYTYNEQF
TRBV9,TRBJ2-7,ASSGPTAAYEQY
TRBV30,TRBJ2-7,AWSVGGAPAEQY
TRBV5-6,TRBJ2-1,ASSSLGRGIYNEQF
TRBV29-1,TRBJ2-1,SVDPGGPDNEQF
TRBV7-2,TRBJ2-5,ASSLARIRGRVWETQY